There are many counts of the clone carrying this T cell receptor beta chain. No antigen is known for it. The CDR3 regions of TCR beta were amplified from RNA transcripts. First-round RT-PCR targeting the TCR CDR3 was performed with the HTBI primer set. TCRdb recomputed calls from the multiplex PCR reads with MiXCR, one row per CDR3 protein. The sample holds around 600,000 distinct CDR3 sequences, 11% to 15% seen once. This specimen belongs to a study of T cells in Graves' hyperthyroidism and ophthalmopathy. Across the study: The authors collected peripheral blood at initial diagnosis, before any treatment.

Regarding the study as a whole: The model identified upcoming ophthalmopathy a median about six months ahead of onset.

Under 3 months was the duration of disease in ophthalmopathy patients, who also had a Clinical Activity Score of at least 3 and a NOSPECS grade of at least 4. The authors took PBMCs from 8 to 10 ml fresh peripheral blood. The sequence was collected from a woman aged 18-29 years with Graves' ophthalmopathy. Sequenced: blood.

In DNA form, the CDR3 reads TGTGCCAGCAGTTTCAACAGGGGAGGACGGGAGACCCAGTACTTC. As protein: CASSFNRGGRETQYF. The genes are TRBV28 and TRBJ2-5, with D perhaps matching TRBD1 (7 bases). Between the trimmed V and J ends, which lost 3 bases and 5 bases, there was a span of 16 bases. Germline loops: CDR1 MDHEN, CDR2 SYDVKM. CDR3 size: 15 residues.